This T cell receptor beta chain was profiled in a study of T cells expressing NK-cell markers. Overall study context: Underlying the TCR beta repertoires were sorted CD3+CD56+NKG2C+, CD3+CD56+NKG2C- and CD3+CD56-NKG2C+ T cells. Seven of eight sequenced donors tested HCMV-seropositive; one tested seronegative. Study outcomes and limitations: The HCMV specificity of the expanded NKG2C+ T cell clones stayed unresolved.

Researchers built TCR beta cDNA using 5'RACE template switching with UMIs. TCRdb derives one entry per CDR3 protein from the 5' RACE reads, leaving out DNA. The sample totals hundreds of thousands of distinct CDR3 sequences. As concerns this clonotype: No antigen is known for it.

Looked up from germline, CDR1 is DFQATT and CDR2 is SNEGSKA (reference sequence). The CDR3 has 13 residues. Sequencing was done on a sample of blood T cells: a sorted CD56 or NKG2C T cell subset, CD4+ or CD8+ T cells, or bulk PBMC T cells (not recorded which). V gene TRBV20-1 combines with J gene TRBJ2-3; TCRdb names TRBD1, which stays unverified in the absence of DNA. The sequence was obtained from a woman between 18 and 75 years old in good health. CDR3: CSARRGTGDTQYF.